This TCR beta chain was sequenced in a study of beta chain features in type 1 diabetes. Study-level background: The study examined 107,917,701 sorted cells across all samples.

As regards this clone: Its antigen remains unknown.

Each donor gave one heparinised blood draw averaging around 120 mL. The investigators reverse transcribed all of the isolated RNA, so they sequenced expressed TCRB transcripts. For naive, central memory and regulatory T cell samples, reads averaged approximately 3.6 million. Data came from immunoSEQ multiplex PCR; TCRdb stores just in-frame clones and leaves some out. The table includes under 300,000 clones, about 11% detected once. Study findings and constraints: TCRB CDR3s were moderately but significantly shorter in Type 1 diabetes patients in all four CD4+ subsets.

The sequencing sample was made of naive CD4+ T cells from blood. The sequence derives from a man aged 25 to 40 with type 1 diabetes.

CDR3 sequence reads: CASSFGTGANYGYTF. The DNA of the CDR3 is TGTGCCAGCAGCTTCGGGACAGGGGCTAACTATGGCTACACCTTC. The chain combines TRBV5-4 with TRBJ1-2, with TRBD1 matching 10 bases. Germline V gives CDR1 SGHNT, CDR2 YYREEE (reference sequence). The CDR3 runs 15 residues. J gave up 0 bases and V 2 bases, and 1 base lay outside the gene matches.